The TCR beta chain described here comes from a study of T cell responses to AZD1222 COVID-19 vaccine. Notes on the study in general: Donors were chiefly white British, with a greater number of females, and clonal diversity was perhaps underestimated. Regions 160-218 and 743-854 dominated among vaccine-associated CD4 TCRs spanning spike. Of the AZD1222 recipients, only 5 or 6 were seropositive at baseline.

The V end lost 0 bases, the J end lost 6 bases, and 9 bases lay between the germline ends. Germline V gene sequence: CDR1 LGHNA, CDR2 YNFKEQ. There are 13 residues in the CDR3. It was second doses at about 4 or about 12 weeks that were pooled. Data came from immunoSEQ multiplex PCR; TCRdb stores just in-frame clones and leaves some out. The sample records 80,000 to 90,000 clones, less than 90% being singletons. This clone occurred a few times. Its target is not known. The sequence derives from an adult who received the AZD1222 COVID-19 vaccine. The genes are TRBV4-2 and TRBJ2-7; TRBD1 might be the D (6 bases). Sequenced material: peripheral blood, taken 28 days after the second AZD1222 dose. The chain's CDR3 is CASSQEGGVEQYF. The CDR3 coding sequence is TGTGCCAGCAGCCAAGAAGGGGGAGTCGAGCAGTACTTC.